The clone carrying this TCR beta chain was detected ten times or more. Its antigen is still unknown. This CDR3 has 13 residues. The ends were cut back, 4 bases at V and 10 bases at J, with 14 bases in the middle. The germline gives CDR1 LGHNA, CDR2 YNFKEQ. The record originates from a study of cytomegalovirus exposure and HLA in healthy donors. Amplification used 60 Vbeta primers and 13 Jbeta primers. Measured with immunoSEQ multiplex PCR; TCRdb has only the in-frame clones, and not every one. The sample lists about 89,000 clones, 9.4% occurring once. Study-wide results and caveats: Confirmation in vitro established that three CMV-associated chains were specific for CMV antigens. Prediction of most subjects' HLA-A and HLA-B alleles by TCR beta sequences was reportedly accurate.

The clonotype comes from a man aged 45-60 years in good health and CMV-seropositive. Specimen: PBMCs. This chain links TRBV4-2 with TRBJ2-1, with D maybe TRBD2 (6 bases). CDR3 sequence: CASSPRARGEQFF. The DNA of the CDR3 is TGTGCCAGCAGCCCAAGGGCCCGGGGGGAGCAGTTCTTC.